The rows below give T cell receptor beta chains drawn from one sample of a study of shared clonotypes between healthy human individuals. TCRdb's copy holds only in-frame clones and misses some; the assay was immunoSEQ multiplex PCR. The data hold roughly 2.1 million clones, with about 93% observed a single time. The sequenced sample consisted of naive CD8+ T cells from PBMCs. These receptor sequences come from a man younger than 35 in good health. Some clones in this sample may be carry-over from other donors' samples. The CDR3 runs from the conserved cysteine through the conserved F or W. A D gene is named only where the DNA matches it firmly. Size tells how often a clone was seen (once, few, many) or the class of an expanded clone, and some rows leave it out.

j_gene,d_gene,v_gene,abundance,CDR3aa,CDR3nt
TRBJ2-4,TRBD1,TRBV9,once,CASSVGGGSKNIQYF,TGTGCCAGCAGCGTAGGAGGGGGCTCCAAAAACATTCAGTACTTC
TRBJ2-7,TRBD1,TRBV7-9,once,CASSLVGTGHEQYF,TGTGCCAGCAGCTTAGTCGGGACAGGGCACGAGCAGTACTTC
TRBJ1-1,TRBD1,TRBV28,.,CASSLGTVTEAFF,TGTGCCAGCAGTTTGGGGACAGTGACTGAAGCTTTCTTT
TRBJ2-3,TRBD1,TRBV29-1,.,CSGEGGTGGMKSGDTQYF,TGCAGCGGTGAAGGTGGGACAGGGGGCATGAAAAGTGGGGATACGCAGTATTTT
TRBJ1-2,.,TRBV21-1,.,CASSKGGESANYGYTF,TGTGCCAGCAGCAAAGGAGGGGAATCAGCTAACTATGGCTACACCTTC
TRBJ2-5,TRBD2,TRBV7-2,.,CASSFLSSGLQETQYF,TGTGCCAGCAGTTTCTTGTCTAGCGGGTTACAAGAGACCCAGTACTTC
TRBJ2-1,.,TRBV28,.,CASSFSASSYNEQFF,TGTGCCAGCAGTTTTAGCGCGAGCTCCTACAATGAGCAGTTCTTC
TRBJ2-2,TRBD2,TRBV2,.,CASSEGVSGIIEAGELFF,TGTGCCAGCAGTGAAGGGGTTAGCGGGATAATAGAAGCCGGGGAGCTGTTTTTT
TRBJ1-4,TRBD1,TRBV7-9,once,CASSLVGTENEKLFF,TGTGCCAGCAGCTTAGTCGGGACAGAGAATGAAAAACTGTTTTTT
TRBJ2-1,TRBD2,TRBV27,.,CASRPGTSAHNEQFF,TGTGCCAGCAGGCCCGGGACTAGCGCTCACAATGAGCAGTTCTTC
TRBJ2-1,TRBD2,TRBV2,.,CASTPSGPSGSRAGEQFF,TGTGCCAGCACCCCCAGTGGGCCTAGCGGGAGTCGGGCGGGTGAGCAGTTCTTC
TRBJ1-2,TRBD1,TRBV6-1,once,CASSEVRLTGSHYGYTF,TGTGCCAGCAGTGAAGTTCGGTTGACAGGGTCCCACTATGGCTACACCTTC
TRBJ1-1,.,TRBV6-6,.,CASSSPQGTDTEAFF,TGTGCCAGCAGTTCCCCACAGGGAACAGACACTGAAGCTTTCTTT
TRBJ2-1,.,TRBV4-1,.,CASSHWTTNEQFF,TGCGCCAGCAGCCATTGGACTACCAATGAGCAGTTCTTC
TRBJ2-6,.,TRBV19,.,CASSSPGEIANVLTF,TGTGCCAGTAGTTCCCCAGGGGAAATAGCCAACGTCCTGACTTTC
TRBJ2-7,.,TRBV4-3,.,CASSQQQGLEQYF,TGCGCCAGCAGCCAGCAACAGGGCCTCGAGCAGTACTTC
TRBJ2-7,TRBD2,TRBV28,.,CASSFLVVGGSSYEQYF,TGTGCCAGCAGTTTTCTCGTGGTAGGCGGGAGCTCCTACGAGCAGTACTTC
TRBJ2-5,.,TRBV5-1,.,CASSPGLGETQYF,TGCGCCAGCAGCCCGGGACTGGGAGAGACCCAGTACTTC
TRBJ2-2,.,TRBV19,once,CASSIGIGFSGELFF,TGTGCCAGTAGTATCGGGATAGGGTTCTCCGGGGAGCTGTTTTTT
TRBJ2-5,.,TRBV6-1,.,CASSDLGGVETQYF,TGTGCCAGCAGTGATTTGGGGGGAGTGGAGACCCAGTACTTC
TRBJ2-5,.,TRBV11-3,.,CASSPRYQETQYF,TGTGCCAGCAGCCCCAGGTACCAAGAGACCCAGTACTTC
TRBJ2-5,.,TRBV30,.,CASLSTGPEQYF,TGTGCCTCACTCTCGACAGGACCTGAGCAGTACTTC
TRBJ2-1,TRBD1,TRBV5-1,.,CATGQGSYNEQFF,TGCGCCACCGGACAGGGATCCTACAATGAGCAGTTCTTC
TRBJ2-2,TRBD1,TRBV4-2,.,CASSFRDRLAGELFF,TGTGCCAGCAGTTTTCGGGACAGGCTCGCCGGGGAGCTGTTTTTT
TRBJ2-3,.,TRBV28,.,CASSLGGLTDTQYF,TGTGCCAGCAGTTTGGGAGGATTAACAGATACGCAGTATTTT
TRBJ1-2,.,TRBV13,.,CASSLWGEGYGYTF,TGTGCCAGCAGCTTATGGGGGGAAGGCTATGGCTACACCTTC
TRBJ2-1,.,TRBV10-3,.,CAISELITGRWNEQFF,TGTGCCATCAGTGAGCTTATAACAGGGCGATGGAATGAGCAGTTCTTC
TRBJ1-2,TRBD1,TRBV6-5,.,CASSYSGTAANYGYTF,TGTGCCAGCAGTTACTCAGGGACAGCAGCTAACTATGGCTACACCTTC
TRBJ2-2,.,TRBV27,.,CASSPALNTGELFF,TGTGCCAGCAGTCCTGCTCTGAACACCGGGGAGCTGTTTTTT
TRBJ2-7,.,TRBV2,.,CASEGKYEQYF,TGTGCCAGTGAAGGCAAGTACGAGCAGTACTTC
TRBJ2-1,TRBD2,TRBV29-1,.,CSVWGGSSYNEQFF,TGCAGCGTTTGGGGGGGGAGCTCCTACAATGAGCAGTTCTTC
TRBJ1-1,.,TRBV6-5,.,CASSYSYGEVNTEAFF,TGTGCCAGCAGTTACTCATACGGGGAGGTGAACACTGAAGCTTTCTTT
TRBJ2-3,.,TRBV9,.,CASSVGHFTDTQYF,TGTGCCAGCAGCGTAGGGCACTTTACCGATACGCAGTATTTT
TRBJ2-3,TRBD1,TRBV28,.,CAIGTADTQYF,TGTGCCATCGGGACAGCAGATACGCAGTATTTT
TRBJ2-3,.,TRBV9,.,CASSVGNPSPSTDTQYF,TGTGCCAGCAGCGTAGGGAACCCTAGTCCTAGCACAGATACGCAGTATTTT
TRBJ2-7,.,TRBV2,.,CASSEGAGWSYEQYF,TGTGCCAGCAGTGAAGGGGCAGGGTGGTCCTACGAGCAGTACTTC
TRBJ2-7,TRBD1,TRBV7-9,.,CASSSRTGGRYEQYF,TGTGCCAGCAGCTCCAGGACAGGGGGCCGTTACGAGCAGTACTTC
TRBJ2-1,.,TRBV6-5,.,CASSYGRRSYNEQFF,TGTGCCAGCAGTTACGGGCGGAGGTCCTACAATGAGCAGTTCTTC
TRBJ2-7,.,TRBV27,.,CASSLIGVYEQYF,TGTGCCAGCAGTTTAATTGGCGTGTACGAGCAGTACTTC
TRBJ2-7,TRBD2,TRBV28,once,CASSPRWLAGPFTYEQYF,TGTGCCAGCAGCCCTCGGTGGCTAGCGGGCCCCTTTACCTACGAGCAGTACTTC
TRBJ2-1,.,TRBV18,.,CASSSFRTSNNEQFF,TGTGCCAGCTCATCATTTCGGACTTCAAACAATGAGCAGTTCTTC
TRBJ2-7,TRBD1,TRBV9,.,CASSATGTGVYEQYF,TGTGCCAGCAGCGCAACCGGGACAGGGGTGTACGAGCAGTACTTC
TRBJ2-7,TRBD1,TRBV27,.,CASSPRDRGYEQYF,TGTGCCAGCAGTCCGCGGGACAGGGGATACGAGCAGTACTTC
TRBJ2-3,TRBD2,TRBV5-1,.,CASSPRLAGSTDTQYF,TGCGCCAGCAGCCCGAGACTAGCGGGAAGCACAGATACGCAGTATTTT
TRBJ2-1,TRBD2,TRBV28,.,CASSFLLAGGENEQFF,TGTGCCAGCAGTTTTCTGCTAGCGGGAGGGGAGAATGAGCAGTTCTTC
TRBJ1-5,.,TRBV30,.,CAWSTRAVGPQHF,TGTGCCTGGAGTACCAGAGCCGTCGGGCCCCAGCATTTT
TRBJ2-3,.,TRBV7-3,.,CASSLRGVGSDTQYF,TGTGCCAGCAGCTTAAGGGGTGTGGGGTCCGATACGCAGTATTTT
TRBJ1-1,.,TRBV5-1,.,CASSLARNQNTEAFF,TGCGCCAGCAGCTTGGCCCGGAATCAGAACACTGAAGCTTTCTTT
TRBJ2-3,TRBD2,TRBV5-1,.,CASGPSGTSGFLTQYF,TGCGCCAGCGGGCCTTCCGGGACTAGCGGGTTTCTTACGCAGTATTTT